One and the same sample provided the 16 T cell receptor beta chains below, sequenced in a study of tissue T cells after allogeneic stem cell transplantation. TCRdb's copy holds only in-frame clones and misses some; the assay was immunoSEQ multiplex PCR. The sample carries more than 45,000 clones, around 69% recorded once. The sample was sorted cells pooled from one or two spleens. The receptors here all came from a pool of C57BL/6 mice in good health.

In the case of this clone: Mouse germline and gene names are used. The read terminates 1 residue before the CDR3 end, so the remaining end is supplied by the germline J gene. V is TRBV15 and J is TRBJ2-1; 9 bases map to TRBD2. Germline values: CDR1 SGHND, CDR2 FRSKSL. This CDR3 spans 16 amino acids. V was pared by 6 bases and J by 0 bases, with 6 bases of the junction left unmatched. The CDR3 bases that were read are TGTGCCAGCAGACCTCCTGGGGGGGTTAACTATGCTGAGCAGTTC. Translating gives CASRPPGGVNYAEQF. The CDR3, in full, reads CASRPPGGVNYAEQFF.

As regards this clone: Here the gene names and germline are mouse. The read halts 1 residue ahead of the CDR3 end, with the missing end drawn from the germline J gene. The same CDR3 also results from other DNA sequences found in this sample. The chain employs TRBV3 and TRBJ2-5; D unresolved. This CDR3 has 13 residues. V lost 1 base and J 2 bases, leaving 4 bases between the germline ends. Germline CDR1 SNHLY, CDR2 FYNGKV (reference sequence). The CDR3 protein is CASSLGPQDTQYF. Incomplete CDR3 DNA: TGTGCCAGCAGCTTAGGGCCCCAAGACACCCAGTAC.

About this clone: Genes and germline are mouse. Coverage ceases 1 residue before the CDR3 finishes, and the germline J gene fills in the end. The V call is TRBV20, the J call TRBJ2-3; D may match TRBD1 or TRBD2 (5 bases each). V lost 2 bases, J lost 1 base, and 7 bases lay in between. The CDR3 contains 13 residues. CDR1 is GFQATS, CDR2 STVNSAI, per germline. The CDR3 reads CGARRDGAETLYF. The CDR3 bases that were read are TGTGGTGCTAGGAGGGACGGTGCAGAAACGCTGTAT.

This clone appeared once. The genes and germline here are from mouse. Coverage ceases 1 residue before the CDR3 finishes, and the germline J gene fills in the end. Additional DNA sequences in this sample encode the identical CDR3. The chain couples TRBV19 to TRBJ2-5; 7 bases line up with TRBD1. The CDR3 contains 13 residues. CDR1 is FNHDT, CDR2 SITEND, per germline (reference sequence). V lost 2 bases to trimming and J lost 5 bases; unmatched junction nucleotides: 2. This CDR3 is CASSIRGRDTQYF. CDR3 DNA, as far as it was read: TGTGCCAGCAGTATCAGGGGGAGAGACACCCAGTAC.

As regards this clone: The listed genes are named as in mouse. The read halts 1 residue ahead of the CDR3 end, with the missing end drawn from the germline J gene. The J gene is TRBJ1-4, the V gene TRBV12-2, with a weak D call TRBD1 (6 bases). This CDR3 contains 14 residues. Germline V gives CDR1 SGHLS, CDR2 HYDKME. Trimming removed 0 bases at V and 3 bases at J, with 7 bases between. The CDR3 spells CASSLGTTNERLFF. CDR3 DNA, as far as it was read: TGTGCCAGCTCTCTCGGGACAACCAACGAAAGATTATTT. Looking up the rest from reference TRBV12-2 and TRBJ1-4 gives the full variable domain: NSGVVQSPRYIIKGKGERSILKCIPISGHLSVAWYQQTQGQELKFFIQHYDKMERDKGNLPSRFSVQQFDDYHSEMNMSALELEDSAVYFCASSLGTTNERLFFGHGTKLSVL.

In regard to this clone: Gene labels here are mouse ones. The CDR3 DNA, read in part, is TGTGCCAGCAGTATTTATGCTGAGCAGTTC. Residues: CASSIYAEQF. Given in full, the CDR3 is CASSIYAEQFF. This chain uses TRBV19 with TRBJ2-1; D not certain. The read gets to within 1 residue of the CDR3 end, and the germline J gene fills in the rest. V was pared by 2 bases and J by 4 bases, with 1 base between. From germline, CDR1 is FNHDT and CDR2 SITEND (reference sequence). This CDR3 is built from 11 residues.

A remark on this clone: Gene names and germline match the mouse. The CDR3 end lies 1 residue beyond the end of the read and is filled in from the germline J gene. J is TRBJ2-7 and V is TRBV15, with 7 bases lining up with TRBD1. Germline values: CDR1 SGHND, CDR2 FRSKSL. The CDR3 consists of 13 residues. The V gene end was trimmed by 2 bases and the J gene end by 7 bases; junction bases not matched to a gene: 5. Partial CDR3 DNA: TGTGCCAGCAGTTTAAACAGGGGATACGAACAGTAC. Its protein product is CASSLNRGYEQY. The full CDR3 reads CASSLNRGYEQYF.

Comment on this clone: Genes here carry mouse names. Incomplete CDR3 DNA: TGTGGTGCCGGGACAGGGGGCGGCAACGAAAGATTATTT. This gives the protein CGAGTGGGNERLF. The complete CDR3 sequence is CGAGTGGGNERLFF. The V and J genes are TRBV20 and TRBJ1-4; 12 nucleotides align to TRBD1. From the germline J gene comes the end of the CDR3, since the read stops 1 residue before it. Looked up from germline, CDR1 is GFQATS and CDR2 is STVNSAI. This CDR3 has 14 residues. Unmatched junction bases numbered 3, after V lost 6 bases and J lost 4 bases.

As regards this clone: Genes and germline are mouse. The read terminates 1 residue ahead of where the CDR3 ends, so the germline J gene completes it. The chain recombines TRBV13-3 with TRBJ1-6; no reliable D call. TRBJ1-6 is designated an ORF whose function remains uncertain. Trimming took 6 bases from V and 0 from J, leaving 4 bases between them. The CDR3 has 13 residues. Germline lookup yields CDR1 NNHDY and CDR2 SYVADS. This chain's CDR3 is CASTVSYNSPLYF. The sequenced part of the CDR3 DNA is TGTGCCAGCACAGTTTCCTATAATTCGCCCCTCTAC.

For this clone: Genes here carry mouse names. The read stops 1 residue short of the end of the CDR3; the missing end is completed from the germline J gene. The chain recombines TRBV24 with TRBJ1-1, with a tentative D call TRBD1 (5 bases). This CDR3 is built from 11 residues. The ends were cut back, 7 bases at V and 4 bases at J, with 7 bases in the middle. From germline, CDR1 is KGHTA and CDR2 FRNEEI. The CDR3 here is CASTGVTEVFF. The sequenced part of the CDR3 DNA is TGTGCCAGCACGGGGGTCACAGAAGTCTTC.

Concerning this clone itself: Any gene name here is a mouse gene name. The CDR3 end lies 1 residue beyond the end of the read and is filled in from the germline J gene. The chain recombines TRBV3 with TRBJ2-3, with D tentatively TRBD1 (5 bases). In germline, CDR1 is SNHLY, CDR2 FYNGKV (reference sequence). The CDR3 loop spans 15 amino acids. V lost 2 bases to trimming and J lost 0 bases, with 9 bases between them. CDR3 DNA, as far as it was read: TGTGCCAGCAGCTTAAAGGGGTCTAGTGCAGAAACGCTGTAT. Translating gives CASSLKGSSAETLY. The complete CDR3 sequence is CASSLKGSSAETLYF.

This clone was counted a few times. These gene names are mouse names. Read coverage stops 1 residue before the CDR3 terminus; the germline J gene supplies the remainder. This chain uses TRBV13-2 with TRBJ1-5, with 8 bases aligning to TRBD1. This CDR3 region has 17 residues. The ends lost 1 base at V and 3 bases at J; junction bases unmatched: 9. The germline V gene has CDR1 NNHNN and CDR2 SYGAGS (reference sequence). CDR3 bases read: TGTGCCAGCGGTGATCCTCCCCAGGGGGCGCCCAACCAGGCTCCGCTT. This sequence encodes CASGDPPQGAPNQAPL. The full CDR3 is CASGDPPQGAPNQAPLF.

In the case of this clone: Gene names and germline refer to mouse. The DNA ends 1 residue before the CDR3 does, and the rest of the CDR3 is filled in from the germline J gene. The rearrangement links TRBV16 to TRBJ1-1; maybe TRBD1 (5 bases). Trimming removed 0 bases from V and 4 bases from J, with 9 bases in between. This CDR3 is built from 14 residues. Germline CDR1 is SGHSA and CDR2 is FRNQAP. CDR3 in amino acids: CASSLDGTGTEVFF. CDR3 DNA (partial): TGTGCAAGCAGCTTAGATGGGACCGGCACAGAAGTCTTC.

As regards this clone: Gene and germline names: mouse. Incomplete CDR3 DNA: TGTGCCAGCTCTTGGACAGAGGCAAACTCCGACTACACC. This translates into CASSWTEANSDYT. The full CDR3 sequence reads CASSWTEANSDYTF. The gene calls are TRBV12-1 and TRBJ1-2; TRBD1 might be the D (6 bases). The read terminates 1 residue before the CDR3 end, so the remaining end is supplied by the germline J gene. Trimming took off 3 bases at V and 0 bases at J, with 10 bases between the two ends. The CDR3 spans 14 residues. CDR1 and CDR2 (germline): SGHSN, HYEKVE.

With regard to this clone: Gene names denote mouse genes. The CDR3 goes on 1 residue after the read ends, and that part is filled in from the germline J gene. The gene calls are TRBV19 and TRBJ2-2; 7 nucleotides match TRBD1. Germline CDR1 FNHDT, CDR2 SITEND (reference sequence). J gave up 0 bases and V 2 bases, and 1 base lay outside the gene matches. This CDR3 has 15 amino acids. CDR3 sequence: CASSMQGANTGQLYF. Partial CDR3 DNA: TGTGCCAGCAGTATGCAGGGGGCAAACACCGGGCAGCTCTAC. The whole variable domain, filled in from reference TRBV19 and TRBJ2-2, reads GGIITQTPKFLIGQEGQKLTLKCQQNFNHDTMYWYRQDSGKGLRLIYYSITENDLQKGDLSEGYDASREKKSSFSLTVTSAQKNEMAVFLCASSMQGANTGQLYFGEGSKLTVL.

This clone was observed a single time. Genes and germline are mouse. Sequencing ends 1 residue short of the CDR3 end; the germline J gene provides the rest. V gene TRBV3 combines with J gene TRBJ2-7; perhaps TRBD2 as D (6 bases). V was clipped by 5 bases and J by 0 bases, with 11 bases between them. Germline CDR1 is SNHLY and CDR2 is FYNGKV (reference sequence). This CDR3 contains 14 residues. The part of the CDR3 DNA that was read is TGTGCCAGCAGCCTCCGACTGGTCTCCTATGAACAGTAC. Translating gives CASSLRLVSYEQY. The CDR3, in full, reads CASSLRLVSYEQYF. Combining the CDR3 with reference TRBV3 and TRBJ2-7 gives the whole variable domain GPKVLQIPSHQIIDMGQMVTLNCDPVSNHLYFYWYKQILGQQMEFLVNFYNGKVMEKSKLFKDQFSVERPDGSYFTLKIQPTALEDSAVYFCASSLRLVSYEQYFGPGTRLTVL.